This T cell receptor (beta chain) was retrieved from a study of blood T cell repertoires in COVID-19. Looking at the study overall: Samples of COVID-19 (acute and convalescent) were obtained from the United States, Italy and Spain. The analysed material was cDNA or gDNA that came from T cells, B-cell-depleted T cells, or PBMCs.

The CDR3 loop spans 13 amino acids. V was cut by 0 bases and J by 3 bases, with 6 bases left in between. Germline assignment: CDR1 SGHNT and CDR2 YENEEA. Measured with immunoSEQ multiplex PCR; TCRdb has only the in-frame clones, and not every one. The repertoire holds about 100,000 clones, with around 80% as singletons. This clone has just a few counts. The genes are TRBV11-3 and TRBJ2-7; no definite D call. The sequence derives from a man in his sixties or seventies with acute or convalescent COVID-19. What was sequenced was peripheral blood. CDR3: CASSLDGDYEQYF. CDR3 nucleotide sequence: TGTGCCAGCAGCTTAGACGGAGACTACGAGCAGTACTTC.